The rows below give T cell receptor beta chains drawn from one sample of a study of blood T cell repertoires in COVID-19. Assay used: immunoSEQ multiplex PCR; TCRdb lists only in-frame clones, some missing. The sample shows a few hundred thousand clones, around 89% of them seen only once. The sequenced sample was PBMCs or T cells enriched from blood (not recorded which). These receptors came from a woman aged 18-30 years who had recovered from COVID-19. The CDR3 runs from the conserved cysteine through the conserved F or W. The D gene is left open where the match is weak. Clone size, where shown, is once, few, many, or a class for clones that have expanded.

V,size,D,J,DNA,CDR3
TRBV15,.,.,TRBJ1-4,TGTGCCACCAGCAGAGAAGGGGCGGGGAATGAAAAACTGTTTTTT,CATSREGAGNEKLFF
TRBV10-3,.,.,TRBJ1-5,TGTGCCATCAGTGGAAGGGGCTCCAGCAATCAGCCCCAGCATTTT,CAISGRGSSNQPQHF
TRBV7-6,once,.,TRBJ1-6,TGTGCCAGCAGCTCGACAAATTATAATTCACCCCTCCACTTT,CASSSTNYNSPLHF
TRBV6-2/TRBV6-3,.,.,TRBJ2-7,TGTGCCAGCAGTTACCCCGGAGGAACCTACGAGCAGTACTTC,CASSYPGGTYEQYF
TRBV11-2,once,TRBD1,TRBJ1-5,TGTGCCAGCAGCTTAGGAGGACAGGGGGCGAATCAGCCCCAGCATTTT,CASSLGGQGANQPQHF
TRBV4-3,.,TRBD2,TRBJ2-1,TGCGCCAGCAGCCTCAAGTTCGCGGGGGGGCTCAATGAGCAGTTCTTC,CASSLKFAGGLNEQFF
TRBV2,.,TRBD1,TRBJ1-2,TGTGCCAGCAGTGAAGTCCCCCAGCCTGCAGGGGGGTTTGGCTACACCTTC,CASSEVPQPAGGFGYTF
TRBV13,few,TRBD1,TRBJ1-6,TGTGCCAGCAGCTACGGACCCGGACAGGGAGACTTCAGACCCCTCCACTTT,CASSYGPGQGDFRPLHF
TRBV5-6,once,TRBD2,TRBJ2-7,TGTGCCAGCAGTCGAACCCTAGCGGGGGCCGAGCAGTACTTC,CASSRTLAGAEQYF
TRBV29-1,.,.,TRBJ1-5,TGCAGCGTCTGGACGGCGGAGGCGAAGGGCAATCAGCCCCAGCATTTT,CSVWTAEAKGNQPQHF
TRBV5-1,.,TRBD1,TRBJ2-3,TGCGCCAGCACCTCAGGGGGATCGAGCACAGATACGCAGTATTTT,CASTSGGSSTDTQYF
TRBV11-2,.,TRBD2,TRBJ2-1,TGTGCCAGCAGCTTAGTAACTAGCGGTGGGAACGATGAGCAGTTCTTC,CASSLVTSGGNDEQFF
TRBV19,.,.,TRBJ1-4,TGTGCCAGTAGACGTGGCAGACAGAATGAAAAACTGTTTTTT,CASRRGRQNEKLFF
TRBV30,.,TRBD1,TRBJ1-2,TGTGCCTGGGGGGCAGAGGACAGGCCATTCTACTATGGCTACACCTTC,CAWGAEDRPFYYGYTF
TRBV5-1,.,TRBD1,TRBJ1-4,TGCGCCAGCAGCTCTGGACAGGGGTACTTAACTAATGAAAAACTGTTTTTT,CASSSGQGYLTNEKLFF
TRBV11-2,.,.,TRBJ2-2,TGTGCCAGCAGCGGAGAACAAGCAGGGCTGAACACCGGGGAGCTGTTTTTT,CASSGEQAGLNTGELFF
TRBV6-5,.,.,TRBJ2-2,TGTGCCAGCAGGGAGGGGCCCGGGGAGCTGTTTTTT,CASREGPGELFF
TRBV28,.,.,TRBJ1-6,TGTGCCAGCCGCAGGGGACCCTATAATTCACCCCTCCACTTT,CASRRGPYNSPLHF
TRBV18,.,TRBD1,TRBJ2-7,TGTGCCAGCTCACCGTCCGGAGGACAGGGGGTTTACGAGCAGTACTTC,CASSPSGGQGVYEQYF
TRBV7-3,.,.,TRBJ1-4,TGTGCCAGCAGCCTCGATGAAAAACTGTTTTTT,CASSLDEKLFF
TRBV7-9,.,.,TRBJ1-1,TGTGCCAGCAGCTTAATGAGGATTACTCCGGGACAGAACACTGAAGCTTTCTTT,CASSLMRITPGQNTEAFF
TRBV4-3,.,.,TRBJ1-1,TGCGCCAGCAGCCATCAATGGGGGGGGAACACTGAAGCTTTCTTT,CASSHQWGGNTEAFF
TRBV5-5,.,.,TRBJ1-2,TGTGCCAGCAGCTCGAGGGAGGGCGCGAGCTATGGCTACACCTTC,CASSSREGASYGYTF
TRBV27,.,.,TRBJ1-1,TGTGCCAGCAGTCCCCTGGGGGGGCTCATGAACACTGAAGCTTTCTTT,CASSPLGGLMNTEAFF
TRBV28,.,.,TRBJ1-2,TGTGCCAGCAGTGATCTTTTTAAACAGGGATTCTATGGCTACACCTTC,CASSDLFKQGFYGYTF
TRBV6-5,.,TRBD2,TRBJ2-7,TGTGCCAGCAGGATTACTAGCGGATCCTACGAGCAGTACTTC,CASRITSGSYEQYF
TRBV11-2,.,TRBD2,TRBJ2-5,TGTGCCAGCAGCTTAGAACTGAGAAGCGGGGGCGTGGAGACCCAGTACTTC,CASSLELRSGGVETQYF
TRBV4-1,.,.,TRBJ2-3,TGCGCCAGCAGAACACCGGGGGCGGGAGCAGATACGCAGTATTTT,CASRTPGAGADTQYF
TRBV24-1,once,TRBD1,TRBJ2-7,TGTGCCACCAGTGATTCCGGGACAGGAAAATACGAGCAGTACTTC,CATSDSGTGKYEQYF
TRBV19,.,.,TRBJ1-2,TGTGCCAGTAGTATCCGGCGGGGCGGAGACTATGGCTACACCTTC,CASSIRRGGDYGYTF
TRBV11-2,.,TRBD1,TRBJ2-5,TGTGCCAGCAGCCAAACAGCCGGACAGGGGCAAGAGACCCAGTACTTC,CASSQTAGQGQETQYF
TRBV5-1,.,TRBD1,TRBJ2-5,TGCGCCAGCAGCTTCCGGGACAGCCAAGAGACCCAGTACTTC,CASSFRDSQETQYF
TRBV4-1,.,TRBD1,TRBJ1-4,TGCGCCAGCAGCCAAGGCCTACAGGGGGCGCGGGTTGAAAAACTGTTTTTT,CASSQGLQGARVEKLFF